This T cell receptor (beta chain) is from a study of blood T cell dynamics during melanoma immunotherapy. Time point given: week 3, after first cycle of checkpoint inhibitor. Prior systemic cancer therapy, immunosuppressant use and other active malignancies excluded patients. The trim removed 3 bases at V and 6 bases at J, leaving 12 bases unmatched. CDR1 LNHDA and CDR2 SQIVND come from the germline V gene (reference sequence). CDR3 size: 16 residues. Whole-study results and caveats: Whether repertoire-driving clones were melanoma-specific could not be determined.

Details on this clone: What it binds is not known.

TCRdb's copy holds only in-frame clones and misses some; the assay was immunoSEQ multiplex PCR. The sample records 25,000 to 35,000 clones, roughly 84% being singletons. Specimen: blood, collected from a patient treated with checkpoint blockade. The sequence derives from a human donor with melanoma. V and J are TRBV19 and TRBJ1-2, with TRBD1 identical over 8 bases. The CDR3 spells CASSISRGRWNDGYTF. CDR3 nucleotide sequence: TGTGCCAGTAGTATTTCCAGGGGGCGGTGGAACGATGGCTACACCTTC.